The clone carrying this TCR beta chain has only a few counts. Seattle's enrolled individuals joined amid active infection and were then monitored longitudinally. The CDR3 has 16 residues. CDR1 and CDR2 from the germline V gene are SGHKS and YYEKEE (reference sequence). The V and J ends lost 5 bases and 0 bases respectively, with 14 bases between them. Authors' analysis steps: Cell counts per sample came from amplifying reference gene primers. Assay used: immunoSEQ multiplex PCR; TCRdb lists only in-frame clones, some missing. The V and J calls and clone size are taken from that table; D and trimming were inferred from the DNA. This sample carries over 150,000 clones, more than 75% of them seen once, and the ten largest clones take under 8.5%. These data belong to a study of blood T cell repertoires in COVID-19.

The chain combines TRBV5-5 with TRBJ1-4, with D perhaps TRBD1 (5 bases). The source material was peripheral blood. This receptor was taken from a woman aged 60-75 years with COVID-19, enrolled during active disease. CDR3 residues: CASRPTGVATNEKLFF. DNA of the CDR3: TGTGCCAGCAGACCAACAGGAGTCGCAACTAATGAAAAACTGTTTTTT.